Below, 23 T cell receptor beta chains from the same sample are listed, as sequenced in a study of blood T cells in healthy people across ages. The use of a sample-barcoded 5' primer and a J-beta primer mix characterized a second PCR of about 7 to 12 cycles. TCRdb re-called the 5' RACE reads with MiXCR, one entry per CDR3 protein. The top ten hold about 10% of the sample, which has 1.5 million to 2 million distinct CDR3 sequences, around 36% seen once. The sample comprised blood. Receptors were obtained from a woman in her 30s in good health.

The CDR3 nucleotides read TGTGCCAGCTCACACGAGCGGGACACAGATACGCAGTATTTT. Translated, it gives CASSHERDTDTQYF. This chain connects TRBV2 to TRBJ2-3, with 7 bases lining up with TRBD2. V was pared by 8 bases and J by 2 bases, with 7 bases of the junction left unmatched. The CDR3 runs 14 residues. Germline assignment: CDR1 SNHLY and CDR2 FYNNEI.

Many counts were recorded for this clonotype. The CDR3 loop reads CASSQLGMNEQYF. The CDR3 DNA follows: TGCGCCAGCAGCCAATTAGGGATGAACGAGCAGTACTTC. The gene calls are TRBV4-1 and TRBJ2-7; D is ambiguous. Germline CDR1 is MGHRA and CDR2 is YSYEKL. The CDR3 spans 13 residues. The V end lost 2 bases, the J end lost 5 bases, and 10 bases lay between the germline ends.

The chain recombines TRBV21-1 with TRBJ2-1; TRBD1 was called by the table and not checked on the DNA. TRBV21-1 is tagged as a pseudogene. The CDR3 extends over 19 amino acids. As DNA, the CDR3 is TGTGCCAGCAGTGGAGGGGGACAGGGTCCCCCAAGCTCCTACAATGAGCAGTTCTTC. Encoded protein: CASSGGGQGPPSSYNEQFF.

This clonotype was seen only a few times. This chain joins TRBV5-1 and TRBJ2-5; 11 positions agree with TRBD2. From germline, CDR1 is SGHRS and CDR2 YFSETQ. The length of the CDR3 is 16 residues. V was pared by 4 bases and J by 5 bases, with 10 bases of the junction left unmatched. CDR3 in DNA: TGCGCCAGCAGCCTATCACTAGCGGGGGCATCGGAGACCCAGTACTTC. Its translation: CASSLSLAGASETQYF. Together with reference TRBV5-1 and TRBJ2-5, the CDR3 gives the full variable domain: KAGVTQTPRYLIKTRGQQVTLSCSPISGHRSVSWYQQTPGQGLQFLFEYFSETQRNKGNFPGRFSGRQFSNSRSEMNVSTLELGDSALYLCASSLSLAGASETQYFGPGTRLLVL.

The CDR3: CASSLGELSSNQPQHF. In nucleotides, the CDR3 is TGCGCCAGCAGCTTGGGTGAACTCAGTAGCAATCAGCCCCAGCATTTT. V is TRBV5-1 and J is TRBJ1-5; D is unresolved. From germline, CDR1 is SGHRS and CDR2 YFSETQ. V shed 0 bases and J shed 0 bases, with 10 bases lying between them. The CDR3 length is 16 residues.

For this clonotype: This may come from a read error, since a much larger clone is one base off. The CDR3, as DNA: TGTGCCAGCAACTTACCTCTAGCGGCCACAGATACGCAGTATTTT. This sequence encodes CASNLPLAATDTQYF. This chain uses TRBV7-2 with TRBJ2-3; TRBD2 matches at 7 bases. CDR1 and CDR2 from the germline V gene are SGHTA and FQGNSA. This CDR3 has 15 amino acids.

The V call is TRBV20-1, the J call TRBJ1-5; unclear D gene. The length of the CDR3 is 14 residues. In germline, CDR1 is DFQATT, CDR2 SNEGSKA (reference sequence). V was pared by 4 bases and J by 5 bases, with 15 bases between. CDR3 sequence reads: CSATDAGVDQPQHF. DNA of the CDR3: TGCAGTGCTACAGACGCAGGCGTGGATCAGCCCCAGCATTTT.

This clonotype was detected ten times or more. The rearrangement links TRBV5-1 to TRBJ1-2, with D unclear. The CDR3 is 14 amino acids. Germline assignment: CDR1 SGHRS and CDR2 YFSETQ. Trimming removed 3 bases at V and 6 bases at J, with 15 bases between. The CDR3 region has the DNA TGCGCCAGCAGCTCCCAAGACCTTATACATGGCTACACCTTC. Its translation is CASSSQDLIHGYTF. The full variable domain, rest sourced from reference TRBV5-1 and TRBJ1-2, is KAGVTQTPRYLIKTRGQQVTLSCSPISGHRSVSWYQQTPGQGLQFLFEYFSETQRNKGNFPGRFSGRQFSNSRSEMNVSTLELGDSALYLCASSSQDLIHGYTFGSGTRLTVV.

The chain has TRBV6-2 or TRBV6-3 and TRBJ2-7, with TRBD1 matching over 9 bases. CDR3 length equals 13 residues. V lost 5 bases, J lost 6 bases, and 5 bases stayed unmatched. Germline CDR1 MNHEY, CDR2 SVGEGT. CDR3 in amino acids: CASSRGTGIEQYF. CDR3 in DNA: TGTGCCAGCAGTCGAGGGACAGGGATCGAGCAGTACTTC.

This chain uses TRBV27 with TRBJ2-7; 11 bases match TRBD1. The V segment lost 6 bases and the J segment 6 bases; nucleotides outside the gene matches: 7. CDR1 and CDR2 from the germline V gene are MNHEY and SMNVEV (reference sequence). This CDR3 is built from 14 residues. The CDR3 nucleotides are TGTGCCAGCAGCGCCGGGACAGGGGGTGGCGAGCAGTACTTC. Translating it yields CASSAGTGGGEQYF.

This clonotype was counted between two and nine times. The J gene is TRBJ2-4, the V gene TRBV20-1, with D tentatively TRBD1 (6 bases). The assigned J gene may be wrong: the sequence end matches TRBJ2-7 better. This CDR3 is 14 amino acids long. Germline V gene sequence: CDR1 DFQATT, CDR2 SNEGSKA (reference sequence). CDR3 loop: CSARSGTWDYEQYF. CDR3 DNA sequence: TGCAGTGCAAGATCCGGGACATGGGACTACGAGCAGTACTTC.

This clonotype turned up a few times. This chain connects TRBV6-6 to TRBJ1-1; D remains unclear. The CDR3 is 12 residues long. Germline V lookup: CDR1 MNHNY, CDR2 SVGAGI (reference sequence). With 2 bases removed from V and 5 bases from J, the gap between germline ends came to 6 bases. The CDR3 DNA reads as TGTGCCAGCAGTTACGTGGTTACTGAAGCTTTCTTT. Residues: CASSYVVTEAFF.

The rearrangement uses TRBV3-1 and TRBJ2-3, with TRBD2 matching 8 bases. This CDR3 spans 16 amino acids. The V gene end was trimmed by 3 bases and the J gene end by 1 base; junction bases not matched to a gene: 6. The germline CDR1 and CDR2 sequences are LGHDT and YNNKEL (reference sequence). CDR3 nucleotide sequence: TGTGCCAGCAGCCAGTTACCGGGGGGGGGCACAGATACGCAGTATTTT. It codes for CASSQLPGGGTDTQYF.

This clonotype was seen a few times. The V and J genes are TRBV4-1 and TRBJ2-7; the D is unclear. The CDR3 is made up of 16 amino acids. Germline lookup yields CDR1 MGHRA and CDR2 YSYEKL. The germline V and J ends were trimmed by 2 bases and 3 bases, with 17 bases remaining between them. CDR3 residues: CASSQTAPTLSYEQYF. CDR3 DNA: TGCGCCAGCAGCCAAACCGCCCCGACATTGAGCTACGAGCAGTACTTC.

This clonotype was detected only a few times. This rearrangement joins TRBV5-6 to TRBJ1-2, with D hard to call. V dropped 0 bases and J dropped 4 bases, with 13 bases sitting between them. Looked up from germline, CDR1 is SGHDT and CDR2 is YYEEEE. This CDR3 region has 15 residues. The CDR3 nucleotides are TGTGCCAGCAGCTTGGAATCGGCAGGCCTCTATGGCTACACCTTC. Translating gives CASSLESAGLYGYTF.

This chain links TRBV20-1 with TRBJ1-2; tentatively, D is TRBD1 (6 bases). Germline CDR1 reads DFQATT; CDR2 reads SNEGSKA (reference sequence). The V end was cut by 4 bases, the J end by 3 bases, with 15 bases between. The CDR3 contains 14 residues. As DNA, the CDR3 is TGCAGTGCTAAGACAGGCCTGCCTGACTATGGCTACACCTTC. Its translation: CSAKTGLPDYGYTF.

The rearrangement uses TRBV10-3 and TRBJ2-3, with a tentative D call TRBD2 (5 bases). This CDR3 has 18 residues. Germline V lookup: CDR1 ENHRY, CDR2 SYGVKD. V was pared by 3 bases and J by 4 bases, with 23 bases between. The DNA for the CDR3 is TGTGCCATCAGTGATCCTTCCTGGGGAGATACTTCGGCAGATACGCAGTATTTT. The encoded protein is CAISDPSWGDTSADTQYF.

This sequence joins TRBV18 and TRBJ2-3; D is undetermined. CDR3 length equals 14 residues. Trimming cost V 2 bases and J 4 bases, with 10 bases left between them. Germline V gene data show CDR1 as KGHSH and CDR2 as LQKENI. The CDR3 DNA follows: TGTGCCAGCTCACCAGCGCGAGTGGCAGATACGCAGTATTTT. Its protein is CASSPARVADTQYF. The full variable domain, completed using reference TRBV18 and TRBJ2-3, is NAGVMQNPRHLVRRRGQEARLRCSPMKGHSHVYWYRQLPEEGLKFMVYLQKENIIDESGMPKERFSAEFPKEGPSILRIQQVVRGDSAAYFCASSPARVADTQYFGPGTRLTVL.

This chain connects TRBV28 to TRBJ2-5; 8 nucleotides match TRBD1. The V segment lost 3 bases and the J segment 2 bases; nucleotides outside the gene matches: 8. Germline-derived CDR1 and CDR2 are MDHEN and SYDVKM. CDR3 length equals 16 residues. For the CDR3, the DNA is TGTGCCAGCAGTTTCTTGGGACAGGTTCATCAAGAGACCCAGTACTTC. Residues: CASSFLGQVHQETQYF. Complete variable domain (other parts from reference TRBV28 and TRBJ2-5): DVKVTQSSRYLVKRTGEKVFLECVQDMDHENMFWYRQDPGLGLRLIYFSYDVKMKEKGDIPEGYSVSREKKERFSLILESASTNQTSMYLCASSFLGQVHQETQYFGPGTRLLVL.

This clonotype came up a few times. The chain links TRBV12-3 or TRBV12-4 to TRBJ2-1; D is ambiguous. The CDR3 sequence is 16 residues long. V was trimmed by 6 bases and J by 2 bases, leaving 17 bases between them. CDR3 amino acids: CASSPGPKGTYNEQFF. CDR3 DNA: TGTGCCAGCAGCCCCGGCCCGAAAGGGACCTACAATGAGCAGTTCTTC.

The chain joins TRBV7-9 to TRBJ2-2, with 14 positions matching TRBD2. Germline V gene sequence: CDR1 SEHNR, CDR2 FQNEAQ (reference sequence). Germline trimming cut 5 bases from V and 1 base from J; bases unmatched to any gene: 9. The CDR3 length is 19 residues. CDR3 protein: CASSGGTSGRSRNTGELFF. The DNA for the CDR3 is TGTGCCAGCAGCGGGGGGACTAGCGGGAGAAGTAGGAACACCGGGGAGCTGTTTTTT.

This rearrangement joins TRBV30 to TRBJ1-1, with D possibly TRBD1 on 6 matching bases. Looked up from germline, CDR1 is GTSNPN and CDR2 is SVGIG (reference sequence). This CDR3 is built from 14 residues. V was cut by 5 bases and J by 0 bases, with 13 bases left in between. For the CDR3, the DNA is TGTGCCTGGGGCCGGACAGTAATGAACACTGAAGCTTTCTTT. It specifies CAWGRTVMNTEAFF.

The CDR3 DNA reads TGTGCCAGCAGCCTGTCCGGACAGGACTACGAGCAGTACTTC. Its translation: CASSLSGQDYEQYF. The V and J genes are TRBV11-2 and TRBJ2-4; 7 positions match TRBD1. Judging by the DNA end, TRBJ2-7 fits better; the J call may be wrong. The CDR3 runs 14 residues. Germline V gene sequence: CDR1 SGHAT, CDR2 FQNNGV.